These 22 T cell receptor beta chains share one sample of origin, sequenced in a study of T cell responses to AZD1222 COVID-19 vaccine. Assay: immunoSEQ multiplex PCR; the TCRdb copy retains only in-frame clones and omits some. The sample holds approximately 30,000 clones, over 80% seen once. Specimen: peripheral blood, collected 28 days after the second AZD1222 dose. The receptors were gathered from an adult who received the AZD1222 COVID-19 vaccine.

The CDR3 reads CASSLAFPSGSDTQYF. In DNA form, the CDR3 reads TGTGCCAGCAGCTTAGCGTTCCCTAGCGGGAGCGATACGCAGTATTTT. This rearrangement joins TRBV7-2 to TRBJ2-3; 10 nucleotides match TRBD2. J lost 6 bases, V lost 0 bases, and 6 bases had no gene match. The CDR3 sequence is 16 residues long. The germline V gene encodes CDR1 SGHTA and CDR2 FQGNSA.

This chain uses TRBV5-1 with TRBJ2-3, with D perhaps given as TRBD1 or TRBD2 (7 bases each). Germline CDR1 and CDR2: SGHRS and YFSETQ. V dropped 4 bases and J dropped 0 bases, with 15 bases sitting between them. The CDR3 consists of 16 residues. The CDR3 region is CASSLGGTASTDTQYF. CDR3 bases: TGCGCCAGCAGCCTGGGAGGGACAGCTAGCACAGATACGCAGTATTTT. The full variable domain, with the rest looked up from reference TRBV5-1 and TRBJ2-3, is KAGVTQTPRYLIKTRGQQVTLSCSPISGHRSVSWYQQTPGQGLQFLFEYFSETQRNKGNFPGRFSGRQFSNSRSEMNVSTLELGDSALYLCASSLGGTASTDTQYFGPGTRLTVL.

The CDR3 region has the DNA TGTGCCAGCAGTTACCTGACAGATACGCAGTATTTT. Its protein is CASSYLTDTQYF. This rearrangement joins TRBV6-2 or TRBV6-3 to TRBJ2-3, with D uncertain. Trimming took off 2 bases at V and 3 bases at J, with 3 bases between the two ends. Germline V gene sequence: CDR1 MNHEY, CDR2 SVGEGT. This CDR3 has 12 amino acids.

This clone was counted a single time. DNA of the CDR3: TGCGCCAGCAGCCTCGGACTAGCGGCTAGCACAGATACGCAGTATTTT. The encoded protein is CASSLGLAASTDTQYF. The rearrangement uses TRBV5-1 and TRBJ2-3; 10 bases are shared with TRBD2. Germline values: CDR1 SGHRS, CDR2 YFSETQ. The V gene end was trimmed by 4 bases and the J gene end by 0 bases; junction bases not matched to a gene: 5. The CDR3 spans 16 residues. The variable domain in full, completed from reference TRBV5-1 and TRBJ2-3, reads KAGVTQTPRYLIKTRGQQVTLSCSPISGHRSVSWYQQTPGQGLQFLFEYFSETQRNKGNFPGRFSGRQFSNSRSEMNVSTLELGDSALYLCASSLGLAASTDTQYFGPGTRLTVL.

The chain combines TRBV3-1 (or the pseudogene TRBV3-2) with TRBJ2-5, with D perhaps matching TRBD1 (6 bases). The V gene's germline CDR1 is LGHDT and CDR2 YNNKEL (reference sequence). The germline V and J ends were trimmed by 4 bases and 1 base, with 10 bases remaining between them. The CDR3 covers 14 residues. CDR3 amino acids: CASSRRQAQETQYF. For the CDR3, the DNA is TGTGCCAGCAGCCGCCGACAGGCCCAAGAGACCCAGTACTTC.

The chain is built from TRBV7-8 and TRBJ2-3; the match to TRBD1 covers 7 bases. The CDR3 runs to 14 residues. The V gene's germline CDR1 is SGHVS and CDR2 FQNEAQ. The trim removed 5 bases at V and 6 bases at J, leaving 8 bases unmatched. The CDR3 coding sequence is TGTGCCAGCAGCATAAACAGGGGCGGGGATACGCAGTATTTT. Amino acids: CASSINRGGDTQYF.

This chain joins TRBV27 and TRBJ1-2; the D gene is possibly TRBD1 (6 bases). Trimming cost V 0 bases and J 5 bases, with 28 bases left between them. The V gene's germline CDR1 is MNHEY and CDR2 SMNVEV (reference sequence). The CDR3 contains 20 residues. DNA of the CDR3: TGTGCCAGCAGTTTATCGATAACAGGGCTTGTGGGCGGAGCCGGATATGGCTACACCTTC. This sequence encodes CASSLSITGLVGGAGYGYTF.

This chain uses TRBV6-2 or TRBV6-3 with TRBJ2-2; 13 bases agree with TRBD2. The CDR3 runs 19 residues. V trimming: 6 bases; J trimming: 2 bases; junction bases outside the gene matches: 12. Germline CDR1 is MNHEY and CDR2 is SVGEGT. Here the CDR3 reads CASSRITGLAGANTGELFF. DNA for the CDR3: TGTGCCAGCAGCCGTATCACAGGACTAGCGGGGGCCAACACCGGGGAGCTGTTTTTT.

The rearrangement links TRBV18 to TRBJ1-2; TRBD1 matches at 7 bases. The CDR3 extends over 15 amino acids. Germline CDR1 is KGHSH and CDR2 is LQKENI. The J segment lost 4 bases and the V segment lost 3 bases, leaving 8 bases of the junction unmatched. CDR3 bases: TGTGCCAGCTCACCTGATGCACAGGGGCGCTATGGCTACACCTTC. As protein: CASSPDAQGRYGYTF.

The genes are TRBV27 and TRBJ2-1; 7 bases are shared with TRBD1. Germline V gene data show CDR1 as MNHEY and CDR2 as SMNVEV (reference sequence). The CDR3 covers 14 residues. J gave up 1 base and V 4 bases, and 1 base lay outside the gene matches. The CDR3: CASSWGQSYNEQFF. DNA of the CDR3: TGTGCCAGCAGTTGGGGACAGTCCTACAATGAGCAGTTCTTC.

CDR3 nucleotides: TGTGCCTGGAATTCGGGGGACAATCAGCCCCAGCATTTT. Amino acid sequence: CAWNSGDNQPQHF. The rearrangement joins TRBV30 to TRBJ1-5, with D possibly matching TRBD1 (5 bases). Trimming shortened V by 4 bases and J by 3 bases, and 10 bases separated the two germline ends. The CDR3 loop spans 13 amino acids. CDR1 is GTSNPN and CDR2 is SVGIG in the germline V gene (reference sequence).

The chain carries TRBV5-1 and TRBJ1-3, with 7 bases that match TRBD1. Germline CDR1 reads SGHRS; CDR2 reads YFSETQ. V trimming: 2 bases; J trimming: 0 bases; junction bases outside the gene matches: 8. The CDR3 runs 17 residues. CDR3 sequence reads: CASSFGGRGDSGNTIYF. The CDR3 DNA reads TGCGCCAGCAGCTTTGGCGGCAGGGGGGACTCTGGAAACACCATATATTTT.

V gene TRBV5-6 combines with J gene TRBJ1-1, with TRBD1 identical over 8 bases. Trimming cost V 0 bases and J 7 bases; bases outside gene matches: 11. CDR3 length equals 16 residues. CDR1 SGHDT and CDR2 YYEEEE come from the germline V gene. This CDR3 reads CASSLAGGGVKDEAFF. For the CDR3, the DNA is TGTGCCAGCAGCTTGGCAGGGGGCGGAGTGAAGGATGAAGCTTTCTTT.

The chain recombines TRBV7-8 with TRBJ1-2; TRBD1 is a possible D gene (5 bases). Trimming took off 1 base at V and 6 bases at J, with 15 bases between the two ends. The CDR3 is made up of 15 amino acids. Germline V lookup: CDR1 SGHVS, CDR2 FQNEAQ. CDR3 nucleotide sequence: TGTGCCAGCAGCTTAGAATATCAGGGCTCGGATGGCTACACCTTC. Translating it yields CASSLEYQGSDGYTF.

This clone was counted a single time. V usage is TRBV7-2 and J usage is TRBJ2-3; 11 nucleotides match TRBD2. Trimming cost V 3 bases and J 4 bases; bases outside gene matches: 9. The CDR3 is 17 residues long. Germline V gene data show CDR1 as SGHTA and CDR2 as FQGNSA. CDR3 loop: CASSFTVLAGAADTQYF. The CDR3 nucleotides are TGTGCCAGCAGCTTTACGGTACTAGCGGGAGCAGCAGATACGCAGTATTTT.

The chain combines TRBV19 with TRBJ2-3, with D possibly matching TRBD1 (5 bases). The V end was cut by 6 bases, the J end by 0 bases, with 13 bases between. CDR3 length: 15 residues. Germline CDR1 reads LNHDA; CDR2 reads SQIVND (reference sequence). This chain's CDR3 is CASRRDRFSTDTQYF. CDR3 coding DNA: TGTGCCAGTAGGCGAGACAGATTTAGCACAGATACGCAGTATTTT. The full variable domain, with the rest looked up from reference TRBV19 and TRBJ2-3, is DGGITQSPKYLFRKEGQNVTLSCEQNLNHDAMYWYRQDPGQGLRLIYYSQIVNDFQKGDIAEGYSVSREKKESFPLTVTSAQKNPTAFYLCASRRDRFSTDTQYFGPGTRLTVL.

The chain carries TRBV4-1 and TRBJ2-3, with 7 bases matching TRBD2. Germline CDR1 and CDR2: MGHRA and YSYEKL. With V trimmed by 4 bases and J by 4 bases, 8 bases remained unmatched. This CDR3 has 15 amino acids. CDR3 in amino acids: CASSLWASGPDTQYF. In nucleotides, the CDR3 is TGCGCCAGCAGCCTGTGGGCTAGCGGCCCAGATACGCAGTATTTT.

V is TRBV7-9 and J is TRBJ1-2, with D unresolved. V shed 3 bases and J shed 9 bases, with 14 bases lying between them. The CDR3 spans 13 residues. From germline, CDR1 is SEHNR and CDR2 FQNEAQ (reference sequence). DNA of the CDR3: TGTGCCAGCAGCTTTGTTACATCGGATAGCTACACCTTC. Translating it yields CASSFVTSDSYTF.

The V gene is TRBV6-1, the J gene TRBJ2-1; D possibly uses TRBD1 or TRBD2 (5 bases each). Per the germline V gene, CDR1 is MNHNS and CDR2 is SASEGT. Between the trimmed V and J ends, which lost 2 bases and 2 bases, there was a span of 7 bases. The CDR3 sequence is 14 residues long. Here the CDR3 reads CASSERGPYNEQFF. CDR3 nucleotides: TGTGCCAGCAGTGAACGGGGACCCTACAATGAGCAGTTCTTC.

This clone appeared a single time. The chain recombines TRBV19 with TRBJ1-5; weak D call: TRBD1 (5 bases). Germline V gene sequence: CDR1 LNHDA, CDR2 SQIVND (reference sequence). Trimming shortened V by 5 bases and J by 3 bases, and 11 bases separated the two germline ends. The CDR3 extends over 14 amino acids. CDR3 nucleotide sequence: TGTGCCAGTAGTGCAACAGGAGTCAATCAGCCCCAGCATTTT. This translates into CASSATGVNQPQHF. Supplemented by reference TRBV19 and TRBJ1-5, the full variable domain reads DGGITQSPKYLFRKEGQNVTLSCEQNLNHDAMYWYRQDPGQGLRLIYYSQIVNDFQKGDIAEGYSVSREKKESFPLTVTSAQKNPTAFYLCASSATGVNQPQHFGDGTRLSIL.

The chain employs TRBV4-3 and TRBJ1-2, with TRBD1 as a possible D gene (6 bases). Trimming cost V 0 bases and J 3 bases, with 11 bases left between them. The CDR3 covers 15 residues. The germline CDR1 and CDR2 sequences are LGHNA and YSLEER. CDR3 coding DNA: TGCGCCAGCAGCCAAGAGACAGGAGTATACTATGGCTACACCTTC. It translates to CASSQETGVYYGYTF.

The chain carries TRBV24-1 and TRBJ1-1; D possibly corresponds to TRBD1 (6 bases). The CDR3 is 13 residues long. CDR1 is KGHDR and CDR2 is SFDVKD in the germline V gene. Trimming shortened V by 4 bases and J by 6 bases, and 11 bases separated the two germline ends. This chain's CDR3 is CATSETGTSEAFF. CDR3 in DNA: TGTGCCACCAGTGAGACTGGGACATCTGAAGCTTTCTTT.